These T cell receptor beta chains were read from a single sample in a study of shared clonotypes between healthy human individuals. Produced via immunoSEQ multiplex PCR; TCRdb's table is partial and in-frame only. The table lists about 2.3 million clones, 93% of them singletons. Sequenced material: naive CD4+ T cells from PBMCs. Source of these receptors: a man aged 18 to 29 in good health. Some clones in this sample may be carry-over from other donors' samples. Each CDR3 is given with its conserved first and last residue. The order of the fields is D gene, J gene, V gene, clone size, CDR3 DNA, CDR3 protein. D genes are given only for firm matches. Rows give clone size only sometimes, using once, few, many, or a class for an expanded clone.

TRBD2,TRBJ2-5,TRBV5-1,-,TGCGCCAGCAGCTTGAGCGGGAAACCCCAAGAGACCCAGTACTTC,CASSLSGKPQETQYF
-,TRBJ2-7,TRBV18,-,TGTGCCAGCTCACAACTAGCAAACTACGAGCAGTACTTC,CASSQLANYEQYF
-,TRBJ2-3,TRBV2,-,TGTGCCAGCAGGCGGAATACGCTAATAAGCACAGATACGCAGTATTTT,CASRRNTLISTDTQYF
TRBD2,TRBJ2-1,TRBV4-2,-,TGTGCCAGCAGCCAAGAGTCGAGCGGGGTACCCTACAATGAGCAGTTCTTC,CASSQESSGVPYNEQFF
TRBD1,TRBJ1-1,TRBV18,few,TGTGCCAGCTCACCGTGGACAGGGGTTTTGGTCACTGAAGCTTTCTTT,CASSPWTGVLVTEAFF
TRBD2,TRBJ2-7,TRBV4-2,-,TGTGCCAGCAGCCAAGATCTCAGAAGGACTAGCGGTTCCTACGAGCAGTACTTC,CASSQDLRRTSGSYEQYF
-,TRBJ1-5,TRBV28,-,TGTGCCAGCAGTTTATTCAAAGGGGCAGTCCTCCTTTATCAGCCCCAGCATTTT,CASSLFKGAVLLYQPQHF
-,TRBJ2-3,TRBV5-1,-,TGCGCCAGCAGCTCGGACTTGACAGGCGATACGCAGTATTTT,CASSSDLTGDTQYF
-,TRBJ2-7,TRBV18,-,TGTGCCAGCTCACCACTCCGGGACTCCCACGAGCAGTACTTC,CASSPLRDSHEQYF
-,TRBJ1-2,TRBV5-4,-,TGTGCCAGCAGCTTACGGACCTATGGCTACACCTTC,CASSLRTYGYTF
-,TRBJ2-1,TRBV27,-,TGTGCCAGCAGTTTACGTGCGTCGACTGAGCAGTTCTTC,CASSLRASTEQFF
-,TRBJ2-3,TRBV28,-,TGTGCCAGCAGTTTATCTTATACGCAGTATTTT,CASSLSYTQYF
-,TRBJ1-3,TRBV4-1,-,TGCGCCAGCAGCCCGGGACATAGTGTTTCCGGAAACACCATATATTTT,CASSPGHSVSGNTIYF
TRBD1,TRBJ2-4,TRBV7-8,-,TGTGCCAGCAGCTTAGGCGGGGGACAGGGATTAAACATTCAGTACTTC,CASSLGGGQGLNIQYF
-,TRBJ2-6,TRBV5-6,-,TGTGCCAGCAGCCCCCTTCGAGTCTCTGGGGCCAACGTCCTGACTTTC,CASSPLRVSGANVLTF
-,TRBJ1-1,TRBV28,-,TGTGCCAGCACAGTGAGGAACACTGAAGCTTTCTTT,CASTVRNTEAFF
TRBD1,TRBJ2-5,TRBV5-4,-,TGTGCCAGCAGCTTGGGGAGGGGGACAGGGGGGACCCAGTACTTC,CASSLGRGTGGTQYF
TRBD1,TRBJ2-1,TRBV7-2,-,TGTGCCAGCAGCTTTTCGGACAGGGCTCGCGGGGAGCAGTTCTTC,CASSFSDRARGEQFF
-,TRBJ1-1,TRBV5-1,-,TGCGCCAGCAGCTCCCTGACTGGGGGCGATACTGAAGCTTTCTTT,CASSSLTGGDTEAFF
-,TRBJ2-3,TRBV5-1,-,TGCGCCAGCAGCTTGGTAGGGAACACAGATACGCAGTATTTT,CASSLVGNTDTQYF
-,TRBJ2-7,TRBV7-2,-,TGTGCCAGCAGCTCCCTCTTCGGAAAAACACGCTACGAGCAGTACTTC,CASSSLFGKTRYEQYF
-,TRBJ1-1,TRBV5-1,-,TGCGCCAGCAGCTTGGAAGGAGTGAGGCGGGTGAACACTGAAGCTTTCTTT,CASSLEGVRRVNTEAFF
TRBD2,TRBJ2-7,TRBV4-2,-,TGTGCCAGCAGCCGGGGGGCGGGACTAGCCTACGAGCAGTACTTC,CASSRGAGLAYEQYF
-,TRBJ2-2,TRBV11-3,few,TGTGCCAGCAGCTTAGGCAGGGCCGGGGAGCTGTTTTTT,CASSLGRAGELFF
TRBD2,TRBJ2-2,TRBV7-2,-,TGTGCCAGCAGCCTGGGGACTAGCGGGAGAGCCGGCGGGGAGCTGTTTTTT,CASSLGTSGRAGGELFF
-,TRBJ1-5,TRBV6-6,-,TGTGCCAGCAGTTACTCTCTCGGGAGCAATCAGCCCCAGCATTTT,CASSYSLGSNQPQHF
TRBD2,TRBJ2-3,TRBV7-3,-,TGTGCCAGCGCCAGGGCTAGCGGGAGCACAGATACGCAGTATTTT,CASARASGSTDTQYF
-,TRBJ2-1,TRBV28,-,TGTGCCAGCAGCCTCGACGCTGAGCAGTTCTTC,CASSLDAEQFF
-,TRBJ2-1,TRBV27,-,TGTGCCAGCCATCGGACAGCTCAAGTATCCTACAATGAGCAGTTCTTC,CASHRTAQVSYNEQFF
-,TRBJ2-7,TRBV28,-,TGTGCCAGCAGTCCCCTGGGACGGTCGACGGGCGAGCAGTACTTC,CASSPLGRSTGEQYF
TRBD1,TRBJ1-1,TRBV5-1,-,TGCGCCAGCAGCCAGTGGACAGGGGGAAAGAACACTGAAGCTTTCTTT,CASSQWTGGKNTEAFF
-,TRBJ1-2,TRBV7-3,-,TGTGCCAGCAGCCCCCTGGGGATCCAGAAACTTATGACCTATGGCTACACCTTC,CASSPLGIQKLMTYGYTF
-,TRBJ2-5,TRBV6-5,-,TGTGCCACGACTCCATTCGATGGAGGGTCCACCCAGTACTTC,CATTPFDGGSTQYF
TRBD1,TRBJ1-2,TRBV5-6,-,TGTGCCAGCAGCTTATACAGGGGGCGCGTGGGTGGCTACACCTTC,CASSLYRGRVGGYTF
-,TRBJ2-1,TRBV11-3,once,TGTGCCAGCAGCTTAGGAGGGGGGATTAGGGAGCAGTTCTTC,CASSLGGGIREQFF
-,TRBJ2-3,TRBV9,-,TGTGCCAGCAGCGTATCCCCGACTGGAGATACGCAGTATTTT,CASSVSPTGDTQYF
-,TRBJ2-4,TRBV28,-,TGTGCCAGCAGTGGTACAGGGGCCAAAAACATTCAGTACTTC,CASSGTGAKNIQYF
TRBD2,TRBJ2-7,TRBV27,-,TGTGCCAGCAGTTTAATTTCTAGCGGGACCCACGAGCAGTACTTC,CASSLISSGTHEQYF
-,TRBJ1-2,TRBV7-2,-,TGTGCCAGCAGCTTGGCCTATGGCTACACCTTC,CASSLAYGYTF
TRBD1,TRBJ2-2,TRBV7-3,-,TGTGCCAGCAGATGGGACAGGGGGACCGGGGAGCTGTTTTTT,CASRWDRGTGELFF
-,TRBJ2-5,TRBV27,-,TGTGCCAGCAGTTTAATCCGTGGCCCCCGGGGGACCCAGTACTTC,CASSLIRGPRGTQYF
-,TRBJ2-1,TRBV4-2,once,TGTGCCAGCAGCCAAGGGGGGGTGGCCTCCTACAATGAGCAGTTCTTC,CASSQGGVASYNEQFF
-,TRBJ2-7,TRBV6-5,-,TGTGCCAGCAGGTACGGCTCGACGGGAACCTACGAGCAGTACTTC,CASRYGSTGTYEQYF
-,TRBJ1-2,TRBV28,-,TGTGCCAGCAGTTTATTGGAGGGGCACGGGGCGGTAGGAGGCTACACCTTC,CASSLLEGHGAVGGYTF
TRBD1,TRBJ1-2,TRBV6-5,-,TGTGCCAGCAGTTACTCGAGGCAGGGGGCTGCCGGCTACACCTTC,CASSYSRQGAAGYTF
-,TRBJ1-5,TRBV6-5,once,TGTGCCAGCAGCTCTTTCAGGGCTACTCAGCCCCAGCATTTT,CASSSFRATQPQHF
TRBD1,TRBJ1-5,TRBV27,-,TGTGCCAGCAGGCCGGGACAGGGAGGGCAGCCCCAGCATTTT,CASRPGQGGQPQHF
-,TRBJ2-6,TRBV11-2,-,TGTGCCAGCAGCTTATATCTAGGGGTGGTGACTGGGGCCAACGTCCTGACTTTC,CASSLYLGVVTGANVLTF
-,TRBJ1-5,TRBV29-1,-,TGCAGCGTTGGGAAGGGAGATGGCAATCAGCCCCAGCATTTT,CSVGKGDGNQPQHF